The rows below give T cell receptor beta chains drawn from one sample of a study of cytomegalovirus exposure and HLA in healthy donors. Sequencing was performed with immunoSEQ multiplex PCR; in TCRdb, only in-frame clones are kept and a portion is missing. The profile shows over 200,000 clones, about nine tenths of them singletons. Sequencing was carried out using PBMCs. The receptors were sampled from a woman aged 18-29 years in good health and CMV-seropositive. Each CDR3 is given with its conserved first and last residue. D genes are given only for firm matches. For some rows the clone size is stated as once, few or many, or as a class when expanded; others skip it.

d_gene	abundance	v_gene	j_gene	CDR3nt	CDR3aa
-	-	TRBV28	TRBJ2-1	TGTGCCAGCAGTTTAAGAGGCCTAGCTTATGAGCAGTTCTTC	CASSLRGLAYEQFF
-	-	TRBV10-3	TRBJ2-5	TGTGCCATCCGTGCCGACGCGGGGAGTGAGACCCAGTACTTC	CAIRADAGSETQYF
-	few	TRBV6-6	TRBJ1-1	TGTGCCAGCAGGCCGAGGGTTGAAGCTTTCTTT	CASRPRVEAFF
-	-	TRBV11-2	TRBJ2-1	TGTGCCAGCAGCTTAATTAACAGGGATGAGCAGTTCTTC	CASSLINRDEQFF
TRBD1	-	TRBV27	TRBJ1-2	TGTGCCAGCTCAATCGACAGGGGTAACGGCTACACCTTC	CASSIDRGNGYTF
-	once	TRBV18	TRBJ1-1	TGTGCCAGCTCATCCGGACATATTGAAGCTTTCTTT	CASSSGHIEAFF
-	-	TRBV27	TRBJ1-5	TGTGCCAGCAGTGGTAGAGCCGATGCTCTACCCCAGCATTTT	CASSGRADALPQHF
-	-	TRBV28	TRBJ2-7	TGTGCCAGCAGCCCTCCTCGGCCAGGGGAAACCTACGAGCAGTACTTC	CASSPPRPGETYEQYF
-	-	TRBV2	TRBJ1-3	TGTGCCAGCAGTTCCAGGACTGGCGGAAACACCATATATTTT	CASSSRTGGNTIYF
-	-	TRBV28	TRBJ1-5	TGTGCCAGCAGTTTTCTTCCCAGTGGCAATCAGCCCCAGCATTTT	CASSFLPSGNQPQHF
-	-	TRBV4-1	TRBJ1-1	TGCGCCAGCAGCCAAGAAGGGGGGGGAACTGAAGCTTTCTTT	CASSQEGGGTEAFF
TRBD1	-	TRBV30	TRBJ2-1	TGTGCCTGGAGCCCGGGACAGGGAGGTGATGAGCAGTTCTTC	CAWSPGQGGDEQFF
-	-	TRBV2	TRBJ2-1	TGTGCCACCCATAGCGTTAGCGATGAGCAGTTCTTC	CATHSVSDEQFF